This section outlines one TCR beta chain sequence together with its context. This CDR3 is 15 amino acids long. Germline V CDR1 and CDR2: MNHNS, SASEGT. The germline V and J ends were trimmed by 5 bases and 7 bases, with 15 bases remaining between them. This sample was included in a study of technical replicates of blood from several donors. Sequencing was performed with immunoSEQ multiplex PCR; in TCRdb, only in-frame clones are kept and a portion is missing. Of approximately 75,000 clones in the sample, 81% are singletons; the top ten hold roughly 4%. J is TRBJ1-6 and V is TRBV6-1, with D possibly matching TRBD1 (6 bases). Material: PBMCs. This sequence originates from a human donor in good health. Some clones in this sample may be carry-over from other donors' samples. The CDR3 DNA is TGTGCCAGCAGTACAGGGACACTAGAGAATTCACCCCTCCACTTT. Its translation is CASSTGTLENSPLHF.